The 20 T cell receptor beta chains given below trace back to one sample, sequenced in a study of Graves' ophthalmopathy and Graves' hyperthyroidism. Amplification targeted the TCR beta CDR3 regions, with RNA transcripts as the source material. An opening RT-PCR round employed HTBI primers and preceded a second-round multiplex PCR. TCRdb reprocessed the multiplex PCR reads with MiXCR, giving one entry per CDR3 protein. The data contain 450,000 or so distinct CDR3 sequences, roughly an eighth of them singletons. The sequencing sample was made of blood. Receptor source: a woman in her twenties or thirties with Graves' ophthalmopathy.

This clonotype came up many times. The rearrangement uses TRBV6-1 and TRBJ1-5; D is possibly TRBD1 (6 bases). The CDR3 covers 14 residues. Germline V CDR1 and CDR2: MNHNS, SASEGT. V was clipped by 1 base and J by 7 bases, with 11 bases between them. DNA for the CDR3: TGTGCCAGCAGTGAAGGGTCAGGGGCGCAGCCCCAGCATTTT. Its translation is CASSEGSGAQPQHF.

This clonotype was seen many times. The J gene is TRBJ2-2, the V gene TRBV6-5; no definite D call. CDR1 is MNHEY, CDR2 SVGAGI, per germline. With 6 bases removed from V and 4 bases from J, the gap between germline ends came to 12 bases. CDR3 size: 14 residues. In DNA form, the CDR3 reads TGTGCCAGCAGCCCTCGACGCGGCACCGGGGAGCTGTTTTTT. Residues: CASSPRRGTGELFF.

This clonotype has a count of ten or more. CDR3 in amino acids: CASSVRGGVGSPLHF. The CDR3 DNA is TGTGCCAGCAGTGTCAGGGGAGGGGTCGGTTCACCCCTCCACTTT. The chain couples TRBV2 to TRBJ1-6; weak D call: TRBD1 (6 bases). Per the germline V gene, CDR1 is SNHLY and CDR2 is FYNNEI. The CDR3 has 15 residues. The V gene lost 4 bases and the J gene lost 9 bases, with 16 bases spanning the gap.

A remark on this clonotype: Because the CDR3 is missing its conserved closing phenylalanine or tryptophan, this is likely a read error. The DNA is left out, because the CDR3 cannot be placed on it with certainty; the CDR3 is given as TCRdb lists it. The chain employs TRBV28 and TRBJ1-2. The CDR3 length is 12 residues, termini included. Germline V CDR1 and CDR2: MDHEN, SYDVKM. The CDR3 spells CASSLAWYGYRL.

The sample holds a few counts of this clonotype. The rearrangement joins TRBV6-1 to TRBJ1-5, with D tentatively TRBD1 (6 bases). The CDR3 loop spans 17 amino acids. Trimming stripped 0 bases from V and 0 bases from J, with 12 bases between. In germline, CDR1 is MNHNS, CDR2 SASEGT. The CDR3 here is CASSEAMGGYSNQPQHF. The CDR3 nucleotides read TGTGCCAGCAGTGAAGCGATGGGGGGCTATAGCAATCAGCCCCAGCATTTT.

The table lists this clonotype with many counts. The chain combines TRBV6-5 with TRBJ2-7, with 8 nucleotides matching TRBD1. The CDR3 length is 14 residues. From germline, CDR1 is MNHEY and CDR2 SVGAGI. The J segment lost 3 bases and the V segment lost 4 bases, leaving 5 bases of the junction unmatched. The CDR3 DNA is TGTGCCAGCAGTTCAGGGGGCTCCTACTACGAGCAGTACTTC. Encoded protein: CASSSGGSYYEQYF.

This sequence joins TRBV6-1 and TRBJ1-2, with TRBD1 as a possible D gene (5 bases). The CDR3 extends over 14 amino acids. V lost 4 bases to trimming and J lost 4 bases, with 13 bases between them. Per the germline V gene, CDR1 is MNHNS and CDR2 is SASEGT. The CDR3 region has the DNA TGTGCCAGCAGTGGCCCGGGGGTGTCCTATGGCTACACCTTC. It specifies CASSGPGVSYGYTF.

CDR3 loop: CASSLTQGWHEQYF. For the CDR3, the DNA is TGTGCCAGCAGTTTGACCCAGGGTTGGCACGAGCAGTACTTC. The rearrangement links TRBV12-3 or TRBV12-4 to TRBJ2-7; possibly TRBD1 for D (5 bases). Trimming removed 3 bases at V and 5 bases at J, with 14 bases between. The CDR3 contains 14 residues.

In this sample, this clonotype turned up many times. The chain is built from TRBV5-1 and TRBJ1-2; 8 bases line up with TRBD1. CDR1 is SGHRS, CDR2 YFSETQ, per germline. With 2 bases clipped from V and 6 bases from J, the junction kept 9 bases outside the gene matches. The CDR3 extends over 15 amino acids. The DNA of the CDR3 is TGCGCCAGCAGCTTCCGGGACAGGAACCTCGATGGCTACACCTTC. Protein sequence: CASSFRDRNLDGYTF.

This clonotype was seen repeatedly, ten times or more. The V call is TRBV15, the J call TRBJ1-5; TRBD1 matches 7 bases. Germline trimming cut 1 base from V and 7 bases from J; bases unmatched to any gene: 4. The CDR3 totals 14 residues. CDR1 is LNHNV and CDR2 is YYDKDF in the germline V gene (reference sequence). The CDR3 region has the DNA TGTGCCACCAGCAGAGGAGGGGGCAGCCAGCCCCAGCATTTT. Its translation is CATSRGGGSQPQHF. The full variable domain, in which reference TRBV15 and TRBJ1-5 provide the parts outside the CDR3, is DAMVIQNPRYQVTQFGKPVTLSCSQTLNHNVMYWYQQKSSQAPKLLFHYYDKDFNNEADTPDNFQSRRPNTSFCFLDIRSPGLGDTAMYLCATSRGGGSQPQHFGDGTRLSIL.

The chain employs TRBV27 and TRBJ2-7; 7 nucleotides line up with TRBD1. Per the germline V gene, CDR1 is MNHEY and CDR2 is SMNVEV (reference sequence). The CDR3 is made up of 13 amino acids. The V and J ends lost 3 bases and 6 bases, in that order; junction bases with no gene match: 5. DNA of the CDR3: TGTGCCAGCAGTTTCGACAGGGTGAGCGAGCAGTACTTC. It codes for CASSFDRVSEQYF.

This clonotype was seen more than once but under ten times. The V gene is TRBV20-1, the J gene TRBJ2-5; D gene unclear. V was clipped by 5 bases and J by 1 base, with 5 bases between them. CDR1 and CDR2 (germline): DFQATT, SNEGSKA (reference sequence). This CDR3 has 11 amino acids. CDR3 sequence: CSASIQETQYF. DNA of the CDR3: TGCAGTGCTTCGATCCAAGAGACCCAGTACTTC.

This clonotype has ten or more counts. The V call is TRBV6-1, the J call TRBJ1-2; no clear D gene. This CDR3 comprises 12 residues. Germline CDR1 reads MNHNS; CDR2 reads SASEGT. The V end was cut by 5 bases, the J end by 9 bases, with 13 bases between. CDR3 coding DNA: TGTGCCAGCAGTCAAACAGCCGGCAGCTACACCTTC. Translated: CASSQTAGSYTF.

The chain recombines TRBV2 with TRBJ1-5; the D gene is possibly TRBD1 (5 bases). This CDR3 has 14 amino acids. Trimming stripped 6 bases from V and 1 base from J, with 10 bases between. CDR1 SNHLY and CDR2 FYNNEI come from the germline V gene. CDR3 amino acids: CASRGGVSNQPQHF. For the CDR3, the DNA is TGTGCCAGCAGGGGGGGAGTAAGCAATCAGCCCCAGCATTTT.

This chain connects TRBV20-1 to TRBJ2-2; 8 positions match TRBD2. The CDR3 is 14 residues long. The V segment lost 1 base and the J segment 5 bases; nucleotides outside the gene matches: 3. Looked up from germline, CDR1 is DFQATT and CDR2 is SNEGSKA (reference sequence). The CDR3 coding sequence is TGCAGTGCTAGAGCCTCTAGCGGGACCGGGGAGCTGTTTTTT. Translation gives CSARASSGTGELFF.

The sample holds a few counts of this clonotype. At one end the junction does not follow the germline gene, possibly because of a read error. This rearrangement joins TRBV11-1 to TRBJ1-2, with a tentative D call TRBD1 (6 bases). Germline V gene sequence: CDR1 SGHAT, CDR2 FQDESV (reference sequence). This CDR3 has 14 amino acids. The CDR3 DNA sequence: TGTGCCAGCAGCTTAAGAGGACAGCACTATGGCTACAGCTTC. Amino acids: CASSLRGQHYGYSF.

This clonotype showed up many times. The chain has TRBV28 and TRBJ1-1; no clear D gene. Between the trimmed V and J ends, which lost 6 bases and 7 bases, there was a span of 9 bases. This CDR3 region has 11 residues. Germline V gene lookup returns CDR1 MDHEN and CDR2 SYDVKM. The CDR3 DNA reads as TGTGCCAGCAGAGGACGGCGTGAAGCTTTCTTT. Encoded protein: CASRGRREAFF.

This clonotype was detected many times. The rearrangement joins TRBV6-1 to TRBJ1-2, with a possible D match to TRBD1 (5 bases). Germline CDR1 MNHNS, CDR2 SASEGT. Trimming shortened V by 9 bases and J by 0 bases, and 20 bases separated the two germline ends. The CDR3 is 16 amino acids. This CDR3 reads CASLHPRGATNYGYTF. CDR3 coding DNA: TGTGCCAGTCTCCATCCCCGGGGCGCCACTAACTATGGCTACACCTTC.

This clonotype showed up many times. This chain uses TRBV6-2 or TRBV6-3 with TRBJ2-7, with D maybe TRBD2 (5 bases). CDR3 size: 12 residues. V was shortened by 2 bases and J by 6 bases, with 8 bases between the two germline ends. Germline CDR1 is MNHEY and CDR2 is SVGEGT. This chain's CDR3 is CASSYPLAEQYF. The CDR3 DNA reads as TGTGCCAGCAGTTACCCGCTAGCCGAGCAGTACTTC.

This clonotype was counted between two and nine times. This CDR3 reads CASSLTSGLIGGELFF. The DNA of the CDR3 is TGCGCCAGCAGCCTGACTAGCGGACTGATAGGGGGGGAGCTGTTTTTT. The V and J genes are TRBV5-1 and TRBJ2-2, with 9 bases identical to TRBD2. The CDR3 extends over 16 amino acids. Germline assignment: CDR1 SGHRS and CDR2 YFSETQ. V lost 4 bases and J lost 8; bases outside the gene matches: 12.